This T cell receptor (beta chain) was sequenced for a study of identical twins. The germline V gene encodes CDR1 SGHVS and CDR2 FQNEAQ. Between the trimmed V and J ends, which lost 1 base and 5 bases, there was a span of 12 bases. There are 15 residues in the CDR3. A few counts support this clonotype. MiXCR, run by TCRdb on the 5' RACE reads, gives a single entry per CDR3 protein. The table lists 1,800,000 or so distinct CDR3 sequences, less than 35% of them singletons. J is TRBJ1-5 and V is TRBV7-8; tentative D call: TRBD1 (5 bases). The specimen was cord blood. This TCR was sampled from a newborn girl in good health. CDR3 DNA: TGTGCCAGCAGCTTAGAGGGGCGCCGTTATCAGCCCCAGCATTTT. It encodes CASSLEGRRYQPQHF. The full variable domain, completed using reference TRBV7-8 and TRBJ1-5, is GAGVSQSPRYKVAKRGQDVALRCDPISGHVSLFWYQQALGQGPEFLTYFQNEAQLDKSGLPSDRFFAERPEGSVSTLKIQRTQQEDSAVYLCASSLEGRRYQPQHFGDGTRLSIL.